Shown below are 9 T cell receptor beta chains from a single sample sequenced in a study of blood T cells in healthy people across ages. With a J-beta primer mix and a sample-barcoded 5' primer, a second PCR ran about 7 to 12 cycles. TCRdb fed the 5' RACE reads into MiXCR, producing one record per CDR3 protein. Among some 1.4 million distinct CDR3 sequences listed, about 40% were seen once. Sequencing was performed on blood. Receptors originate from a woman under 30 in good health.

This clonotype was counted a few times. This chain joins TRBV7-9 and TRBJ1-2; TRBD1 is a possible D gene (6 bases). In germline, CDR1 is SEHNR, CDR2 FQNEAQ (reference sequence). CDR3 length: 15 amino acids. Trimming took 2 bases from V and 2 from J, leaving 12 bases between them. The CDR3 region is CASSLTLRGNYGYTF. DNA of the CDR3: TGTGCCAGCAGCTTAACCCTCAGGGGCAACTATGGCTACACCTTC.

The CDR3 bases are TGTGCCATCACCCCTGAACCGCCCTACGAGCAGTTCTTC. Translated, it gives CAITPEPPYEQFF. The chain is built from TRBV10-3 and TRBJ2-1, with D hard to call. Trimming took 7 bases from V and 10 from J, leaving 17 bases between them. CDR1 is ENHRY and CDR2 is SYGVKD in the germline V gene. The length of the CDR3 is 13 residues.

V usage is TRBV11-2 and J usage is TRBJ2-2, with 9 positions matching TRBD1. Unmatched junction bases numbered 10, after V lost 6 bases and J lost 5 bases. CDR3 length: 16 amino acids. Per the germline V gene, CDR1 is SGHAT and CDR2 is FQNNGV. The CDR3 nucleotides read TGTGCCAGCAGACCAACCGGGACAGGGTCAACCGGGGAGCTGTTTTTT. Amino acids: CASRPTGTGSTGELFF.

This clonotype was observed a handful of times. This chain uses TRBV7-9 with TRBJ2-7; maybe TRBD2 (6 bases). Germline V gene data show CDR1 as SEHNR and CDR2 as FQNEAQ (reference sequence). The CDR3 sequence is 14 residues long. The ends were cut back, 5 bases at V and 3 bases at J, with 14 bases in the middle. The CDR3 reads CASSPRDSRYEQYF. CDR3 bases: TGTGCCAGCAGCCCTCGGGACTCACGCTACGAGCAGTACTTC.

The J gene is TRBJ2-5, the V gene TRBV6-1; D is possibly TRBD2 (6 bases). The germline CDR1 and CDR2 sequences are MNHNS and SASEGT. Trimming cost V 4 bases and J 3 bases, with 15 bases left between them. The CDR3 contains 15 residues. The CDR3 protein is CASSALTGLKETQYF. CDR3 coding DNA: TGTGCCAGCAGTGCCCTGACGGGACTTAAAGAGACCCAGTACTTC.

This chain links TRBV6-5 with TRBJ2-7; 9 positions match TRBD2. This CDR3 is 15 amino acids long. CDR1 is MNHEY and CDR2 is SVGAGI in the germline V gene. V was clipped by 4 bases and J by 2 bases; unmatched bases: 6. The CDR3 is CASSWASGETYEQYF. The CDR3 nucleotides read TGTGCCAGCAGTTGGGCTAGCGGGGAAACCTACGAGCAGTACTTC.

The table lists this clonotype with a few counts. The chain links TRBV2 to TRBJ2-7; D not certain. Trimming cost V 1 base and J 3 bases, with 13 bases left between them. This CDR3 contains 15 residues. The germline CDR1 and CDR2 sequences are SNHLY and FYNNEI. As DNA, the CDR3 is TGTGCCAGCAGTGAAGACACGGCAACCGGCTACGAGCAGTACTTC. Amino acid sequence: CASSEDTATGYEQYF.

This rearrangement joins TRBV28 to TRBJ2-7; the match to TRBD2 covers 7 bases. The CDR3 length is 15 residues. Germline values: CDR1 MDHEN, CDR2 SYDVKM. Germline trimming cut 5 bases from V and 1 base from J; bases unmatched to any gene: 8. CDR3 in amino acids: CASSMIAGRSYEQYF. CDR3 nucleotide sequence: TGTGCCAGCAGTATGATAGCGGGTCGATCCTACGAGCAGTACTTC.

The J gene is TRBJ2-7, the V gene TRBV20-1; 10 bases are shared with TRBD2. Losses at the gene ends were 0 bases for V and 4 bases for J; bases not matched to a gene: 6. The CDR3 is made up of 15 amino acids. Germline assignment: CDR1 DFQATT and CDR2 SNEGSKA (reference sequence). The CDR3 sequence is CSARESSGSVYEQYF. In nucleotides, the CDR3 is TGCAGTGCTAGAGAATCTAGCGGGAGTGTTTACGAGCAGTACTTC.